This T cell receptor beta chain was retrieved from a study of T cell responses to AZD1222 COVID-19 vaccine. Data came from immunoSEQ multiplex PCR; TCRdb stores just in-frame clones and leaves some out. The table records some 170,000 clones, 85% to 90% of them present only once. In germline, CDR1 is SGDLS, CDR2 YYNGEE. This CDR3 comprises 14 residues. With 7 bases removed from V and 0 bases from J, the gap between germline ends came to 11 bases. The rearrangement links TRBV9 to TRBJ1-5; D is undetermined. The material sequenced was peripheral blood, taken 28 days after the second dose of the MenACWY control vaccine. This clonotype originated in an adult who received the MenACWY meningococcal vaccine as a control. The CDR3 is CASGGQYSNQPQHF. CDR3 nucleotides: TGTGCCAGCGGTGGTCAGTATAGCAATCAGCCCCAGCATTTT.